These 10 T cell receptor beta chains share one sample of origin, sequenced in a study of STAT3 mutations in large granular lymphocyte leukemia. Broader study findings: In T-cell large granular lymphocyte leukemia, about half of patients showed multiple immunodominant subclonotypes.

Using immunoSEQ multiplex PCR, the repertoire was profiled, and TCRdb retains in-frame clones only, with some absent. The sample has roughly 30,000 clones, over 60% seen once. For these receptors, no antigen is known. The sample taken for sequencing was peripheral blood mononuclear cells. These receptors all stem from a woman in her 50s with T-cell large granular lymphocyte leukemia. Some clones in this sample may be carry-over from other donors' samples.

The gene calls are TRBV6-6 and TRBJ1-1, with 7 bases aligning to TRBD1. The CDR3 has 15 amino acids. The ends lost 4 bases at V and 0 bases at J; junction bases unmatched: 5. Germline-derived CDR1 and CDR2 are MNHNY and SVGAGI (reference sequence). This chain's CDR3 is CASSSLQGMNTEAFF. The CDR3 coding sequence is TGTGCCAGCAGTTCCTTACAGGGGATGAACACTGAAGCTTTCTTT.

The gene calls are TRBV7-2 and TRBJ2-3; the D gene is possibly TRBD2 (5 bases). The CDR3 has 18 residues. V lost 5 bases to trimming and J lost 3 bases, with 24 bases between them. Looked up from germline, CDR1 is SGHTA and CDR2 is FQGNSA. The CDR3 coding sequence is TGTGCCAGCAGCCTCTTTCCGCGGACTTCCTTTAAAACAGATACGCAGTATTTT. Protein sequence: CASSLFPRTSFKTDTQYF.

The gene calls are TRBV6-6 and TRBJ2-7, with 12 bases aligning to TRBD2. With V trimmed by 6 bases and J by 0 bases, 3 bases remained unmatched. CDR1 and CDR2 (germline): MNHNY, SVGAGI (reference sequence). This CDR3 is 15 amino acids long. Here the CDR3 DNA reads TGTGCCAGCAGACTAGCGGGAGGCCGCTCCTACGAGCAGTACTTC. Residues: CASRLAGGRSYEQYF.

The CDR3 bases are TGTGCCAGCAGCTTATCTAGCGGGAGGAAGGAGACCCAGTACTTC. Residues: CASSLSSGRKETQYF. V is TRBV11-2 and J is TRBJ2-5; TRBD2 matches at 11 bases. Germline V gene lookup returns CDR1 SGHAT and CDR2 FQNNGV. Losses at the gene ends were 2 bases for V and 5 bases for J; bases not matched to a gene: 4. CDR3 length: 15 amino acids.

This clone was counted a few times. The chain carries TRBV7-2 and TRBJ1-1; 7 positions match TRBD1. V was pared by 3 bases and J by 2 bases, with 3 bases of the junction left unmatched. Germline V CDR1 and CDR2: SGHTA, FQGNSA. This CDR3 comprises 14 residues. The chain's CDR3 is CASSLNRGNTEAFF. CDR3 bases: TGTGCCAGCAGCTTGAACAGGGGCAACACTGAAGCTTTCTTT.

This sequence joins TRBV9 and TRBJ2-7, with TRBD2 identical over 14 bases. Unmatched junction bases numbered 6, after V lost 4 bases and J lost 12 bases. The CDR3 runs to 13 residues. Per the germline V gene, CDR1 is SGDLS and CDR2 is YYNGEE. The DNA of the CDR3 is TGTGCCAGCAGCTTGGGACTAGCGGGAGACCGGTACTTC. Protein: CASSLGLAGDRYF.

Judged by abundance, this clone is medium-sized (0.01 to 0.1%). This chain uses TRBV29-1 with TRBJ1-2; D gene uncertain. The germline V gene has CDR1 SQVTM and CDR2 ANQGSEA. This CDR3 spans 12 amino acids. V was clipped by 3 bases and J by 5 bases, with 10 bases between them. CDR3 bases: TGCAGCGTTGAGTCGACACCTTATGGCTACACCTTC. The encoded protein is CSVESTPYGYTF.

The chain joins TRBV7-9 to TRBJ2-3; no reliable D call. The CDR3 has 12 amino acids. Germline values: CDR1 SEHNR, CDR2 FQNEAQ (reference sequence). Trimming took off 0 bases at V and 6 bases at J, with 4 bases between the two ends. CDR3 in DNA: TGTGCCAGCAGCTTAGCTCCGGATACGCAGTATTTT. It yields the protein CASSLAPDTQYF. The complete variable domain, with remaining parts taken from reference TRBV7-9 and TRBJ2-3, reads DTGVSQNPRHKITKRGQNVTFRCDPISEHNRLYWYRQTLGQGPEFLTYFQNEAQLEKSRLLSDRFSAERPKGSFSTLEIQRTEQGDSAMYLCASSLAPDTQYFGPGTRLTVL.

The V and J genes are TRBV7-2 and TRBJ2-7; possibly TRBD2 for D (6 bases). The CDR3 runs 19 residues. CDR1 SGHTA and CDR2 FQGNSA come from the germline V gene. V was pared by 5 bases and J by 0 bases, with 26 bases between. The CDR3 protein is CASSPRGPGDERVSYEQYF. The CDR3, as DNA: TGTGCCAGCAGCCCGAGGGGACCGGGGGATGAGCGGGTCTCCTACGAGCAGTACTTC.

The J gene is TRBJ1-4, the V gene TRBV5-4; 7 positions match TRBD1. The CDR3 has 16 residues. With 0 bases clipped from V and 10 bases from J, the junction kept 12 bases outside the gene matches. Germline values: CDR1 SGHNT, CDR2 YYREEE (reference sequence). CDR3 loop: CASSLAHRGGYGKLFF. The CDR3 nucleotides read TGTGCCAGCAGCTTGGCACACAGGGGTGGGTACGGAAAACTGTTTTTT.